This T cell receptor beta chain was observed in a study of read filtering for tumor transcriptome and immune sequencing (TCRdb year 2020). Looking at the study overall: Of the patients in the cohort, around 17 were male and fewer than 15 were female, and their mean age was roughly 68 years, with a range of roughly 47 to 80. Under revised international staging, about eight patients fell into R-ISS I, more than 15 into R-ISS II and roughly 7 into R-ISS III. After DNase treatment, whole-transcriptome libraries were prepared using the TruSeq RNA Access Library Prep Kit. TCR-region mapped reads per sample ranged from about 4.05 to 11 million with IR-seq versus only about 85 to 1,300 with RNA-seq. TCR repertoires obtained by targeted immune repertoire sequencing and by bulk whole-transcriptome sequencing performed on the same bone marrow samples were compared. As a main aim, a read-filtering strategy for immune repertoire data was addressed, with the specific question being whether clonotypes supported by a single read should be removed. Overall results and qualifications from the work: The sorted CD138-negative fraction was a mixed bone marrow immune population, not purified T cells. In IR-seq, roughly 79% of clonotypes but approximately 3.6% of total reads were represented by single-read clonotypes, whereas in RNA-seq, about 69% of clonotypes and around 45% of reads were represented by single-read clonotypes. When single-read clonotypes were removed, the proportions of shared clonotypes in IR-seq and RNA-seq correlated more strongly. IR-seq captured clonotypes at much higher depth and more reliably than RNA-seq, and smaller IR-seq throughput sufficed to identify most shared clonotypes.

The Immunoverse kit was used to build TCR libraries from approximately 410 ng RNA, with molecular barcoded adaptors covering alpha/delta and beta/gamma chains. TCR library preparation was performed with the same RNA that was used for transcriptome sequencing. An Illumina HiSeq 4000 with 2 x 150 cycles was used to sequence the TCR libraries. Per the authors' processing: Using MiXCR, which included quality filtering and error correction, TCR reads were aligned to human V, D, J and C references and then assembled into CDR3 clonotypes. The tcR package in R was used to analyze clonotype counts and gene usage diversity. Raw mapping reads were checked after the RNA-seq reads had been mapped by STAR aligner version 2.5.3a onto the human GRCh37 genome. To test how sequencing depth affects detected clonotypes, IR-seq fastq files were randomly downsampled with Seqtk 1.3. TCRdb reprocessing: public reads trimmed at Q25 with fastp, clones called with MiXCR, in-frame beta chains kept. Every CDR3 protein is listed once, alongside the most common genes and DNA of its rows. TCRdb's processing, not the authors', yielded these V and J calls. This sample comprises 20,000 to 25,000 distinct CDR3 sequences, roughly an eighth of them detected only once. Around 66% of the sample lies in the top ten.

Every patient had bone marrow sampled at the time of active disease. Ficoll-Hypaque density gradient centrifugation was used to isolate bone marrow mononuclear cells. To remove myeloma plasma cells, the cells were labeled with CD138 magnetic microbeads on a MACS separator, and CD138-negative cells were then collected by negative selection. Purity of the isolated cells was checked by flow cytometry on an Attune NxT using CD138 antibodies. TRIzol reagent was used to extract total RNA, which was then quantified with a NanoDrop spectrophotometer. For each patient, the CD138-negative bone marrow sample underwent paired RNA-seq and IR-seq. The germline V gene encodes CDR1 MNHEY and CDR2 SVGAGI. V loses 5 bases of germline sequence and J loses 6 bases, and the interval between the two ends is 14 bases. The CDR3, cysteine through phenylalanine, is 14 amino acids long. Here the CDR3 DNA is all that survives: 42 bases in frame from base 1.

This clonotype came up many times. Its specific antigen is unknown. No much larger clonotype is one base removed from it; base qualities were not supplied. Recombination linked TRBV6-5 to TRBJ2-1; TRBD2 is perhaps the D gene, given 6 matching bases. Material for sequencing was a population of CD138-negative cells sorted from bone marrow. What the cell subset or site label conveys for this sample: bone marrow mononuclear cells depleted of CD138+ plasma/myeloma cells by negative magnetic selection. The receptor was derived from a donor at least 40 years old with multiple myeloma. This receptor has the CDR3 CASSQEGPSNEQFF. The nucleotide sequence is TGTGCCAGCAGTCAGGAGGGCCCCAGCAATGAGCAGTTCTTC.